Following are 3 T cell receptor beta chains from one sample sequenced in a study of molecular identifiers for immune sequencing clone quantification. TCRdb re-derived calls from the PCR reads in MiXCR, one entry per CDR3 protein. The top ten clones hold approximately 0.8% of a sample with about half a million distinct CDR3 sequences, around 25% of them seen once. The sample consisted of naive CD8+ T cells from blood, with Jurkat cell RNA spiked in. Sample subset: FACS-sorted CD8+CD4-CCR7+CD45RA+ naive T cells. Source of these receptors: a human donor in good health. Some libraries in this study had Jurkat cell RNA spiked in.

The chain employs TRBV24-1 and TRBJ2-1; 8 positions agree with TRBD2. Germline V gene sequence: CDR1 KGHDR, CDR2 SFDVKD. The CDR3 covers 14 residues. V lost 3 bases and J lost 6; bases outside the gene matches: 3. This chain's CDR3 is CATSDNGGGNEQFF. CDR3 bases: TGTGCCACCAGTGATAACGGGGGGGGCAATGAGCAGTTCTTC.

This clonotype was counted ten times or more. The rearrangement links TRBV28 to TRBJ2-1; TRBD1 might be the D (6 bases). Germline-derived CDR1 and CDR2 are MDHEN and SYDVKM. Trimming shortened V by 4 bases and J by 1 base, and 17 bases separated the two germline ends. This CDR3 is 17 amino acids long. Here the CDR3 DNA reads TGTGCCAGCAGTTCCGCCCGGGACAAAAAATCCTACAATGAGCAGTTCTTC. Amino acids: CASSSARDKKSYNEQFF. Full variable domain (missing parts from reference TRBV28 and TRBJ2-1): DVKVTQSSRYLVKRTGEKVFLECVQDMDHENMFWYRQDPGLGLRLIYFSYDVKMKEKGDIPEGYSVSREKKERFSLILESASTNQTSMYLCASSSARDKKSYNEQFFGPGTRLTVL.

Here the CDR3 DNA reads TGTGCCAGCAGTGACAGTATGGCTGGAAACACCATATATTTT. It yields the protein CASSDSMAGNTIYF. The chain is built from TRBV2 and TRBJ1-3; D call uncertain. The CDR3 is made up of 14 amino acids. Trimming removed 3 bases at V and 2 bases at J, with 8 bases between. Germline-derived CDR1 and CDR2 are SNHLY and FYNNEI.